Each of the 8 T cell receptor beta chains below was sequenced from the same sample in a study of T cell responses to AZD1222 COVID-19 vaccine (dated by TCRdb to about 2021). This specimen's time point label, per the study, means: baseline before first vaccination. Libraries were built with the immunoSEQ multiplex PCR assay. Imported from immuneACCESS, the table was reduced by TCRdb to in-frame sequences with V and J called. These copies leave out some clones; in studies compared against another copy, an unresolved V gene accounts for under half, and the cause of the remainder is not known. Across this sample there are 150,000 to 180,000 clones, with roughly nine tenths seen only once. Clones ranked in the top ten supply approximately 3.1% of the sample. The specimen comprised peripheral blood, sampled on day 0 of AZD1222 vaccination. The receptors were sampled from an adult in good health.

The chain has TRBV7-6 and TRBJ1-1; D gene unclear. Trimming removed 5 bases at V and 0 bases at J, with 10 bases between. Germline-derived CDR1 and CDR2 are SGHVS and FNYEAQ. The CDR3 contains 14 residues. The CDR3 nucleotides read TGTGCCAGCAGCCAAAATAATGTGAACACTGAAGCTTTCTTT. Translation gives CASSQNNVNTEAFF. Together with reference TRBV7-6 and TRBJ1-1, the CDR3 gives the full variable domain: GAGVSQSPRYKVTKRGQDVALRCDPISGHVSLYWYRQALGQGPEFLTYFNYEAQQDKSGLPNDRFSAERPEGSISTLTIQRTEQRDSAMYRCASSQNNVNTEAFFGQGTRLTVV.

The V gene is TRBV11-3, the J gene TRBJ2-2; no clear D gene. CDR3 length: 13 residues. V was clipped by 1 base and J by 5 bases, with 5 bases between them. Germline CDR1 reads SGHNT; CDR2 reads YENEEA. CDR3 bases: TGTGCCAGCAGCTTAGCAGGAACCGGGGAGCTGTTTTTT. Amino acid sequence: CASSLAGTGELFF.

This clone came up once. The chain links TRBV28 to TRBJ1-4; D remains ambiguous. The CDR3 runs 15 residues. Trimming pared 8 bases from V and 5 bases from J, leaving 18 bases between. Germline-derived CDR1 and CDR2 are MDHEN and SYDVKM. CDR3 loop: CASSQKLAGNEKLFF. The CDR3 DNA reads as TGTGCCAGCTCACAGAAATTGGCCGGCAATGAAAAACTGTTTTTT.

The chain couples TRBV7-2 to TRBJ1-3; 9 bases map to TRBD1. In germline, CDR1 is SGHTA, CDR2 FQGNSA. The CDR3 totals 15 residues. The ends lost 3 bases at V and 4 bases at J; junction bases unmatched: 4. For the CDR3, the DNA is TGTGCCAGCAGCTTTACAGGGGGCGCAGGAAACACCATATATTTT. This encodes CASSFTGGAGNTIYF.

V usage is TRBV28 and J usage is TRBJ1-5, with a tentative D call TRBD1 (5 bases). Germline CDR1 MDHEN, CDR2 SYDVKM. The CDR3 extends over 17 amino acids. The germline V and J ends were trimmed by 4 bases and 0 bases, with 16 bases remaining between them. CDR3 in amino acids: CASSSPGAGLSNQPQHF. The CDR3 region has the DNA TGTGCCAGCAGTTCCCCCGGGGCAGGCCTTAGCAATCAGCCCCAGCATTTT.

The chain is built from TRBV12-3 or TRBV12-4 and TRBJ2-1; either TRBD1 or TRBD2 may supply D (6 bases each). The CDR3 is made up of 13 amino acids. Trimming removed 3 bases at V and 10 bases at J, with 13 bases between. CDR3 amino acids: CASSFGGPWEQFF. The CDR3 DNA is TGTGCCAGCAGTTTCGGGGGCCCGTGGGAGCAGTTCTTC.

The chain couples TRBV2 to TRBJ1-1; tentatively, D is TRBD1 (6 bases). The CDR3 is 13 residues long. Germline V lookup: CDR1 SNHLY, CDR2 FYNNEI. V was shortened by 5 bases and J by 8 bases, with 15 bases between the two germline ends. The CDR3 reads CASSRGGVTEAFF. In nucleotides, the CDR3 is TGTGCCAGCAGTAGAGGGGGGGTCACCGAAGCTTTCTTT.

The chain uses TRBV4-1 and TRBJ1-2, with D hard to call. CDR1 is MGHRA, CDR2 YSYEKL, per germline. This CDR3 is built from 15 residues. The ends were cut back, 4 bases at V and 8 bases at J, with 20 bases in the middle. The CDR3 DNA reads as TGCGCCAGCAGCCGGACGGGTGAGGGTATAACCGGCTACACCTTC. Amino acid sequence: CASSRTGEGITGYTF.